Each of the 16 T cell receptor beta chains below was sequenced from the same sample in a study of identical twins. Using its own MiXCR run on the 5' RACE reads, TCRdb lists one record per CDR3 protein. The sample shows 200,000 to 300,000 distinct CDR3 sequences, 7.5% of them seen only once. These records were also assigned to another study, of yellow fever vaccine responses in identical twins.

The specimen was CD8+ T cells sorted from blood. Receptors originate from a woman aged 18-29 years in good health.

This clonotype was observed a handful of times. The chain carries TRBV15 and TRBJ2-1; D call uncertain. Per the germline V gene, CDR1 is LNHNV and CDR2 is YYDKDF (reference sequence). The V end lost 5 bases, the J end lost 6 bases, and 11 bases lay between the germline ends. CDR3 size: 13 residues. This CDR3 is CATSASMSNEQFF. Written as DNA, the CDR3 is TGTGCCACCAGCGCGAGCATGAGCAATGAGCAGTTCTTC.

The gene calls are TRBV7-9 and TRBJ2-7; 8 bases are shared with TRBD2. With V trimmed by 5 bases and J by 4 bases, 4 bases remained unmatched. CDR3 size: 13 residues. Germline loops: CDR1 SEHNR, CDR2 FQNEAQ (reference sequence). CDR3 loop: CASSAGTSYEQYF. CDR3 coding DNA: TGTGCCAGCAGCGCCGGGACTAGTTACGAGCAGTACTTC.

This clonotype was found many times. The rearrangement uses TRBV4-1 and TRBJ2-3, with D tentatively TRBD1 (7 bases). In germline, CDR1 is MGHRA, CDR2 YSYEKL. CDR3 size: 16 residues. With 3 bases removed from V and 4 bases from J, the gap between germline ends came to 17 bases. The CDR3 DNA reads TGCGCCAGCAGCCACCCACCCCAGGGGGGCCCAGATACGCAGTATTTT. Translated, it gives CASSHPPQGGPDTQYF.

This clonotype has just a few counts. This chain uses TRBV7-9 with TRBJ2-3, with D unresolved. Per the germline V gene, CDR1 is SEHNR and CDR2 is FQNEAQ (reference sequence). The V end was cut by 5 bases, the J end by 5 bases, with 11 bases between. The CDR3 spans 13 residues. The CDR3 loop is CASSPQQQDTQYF. CDR3 bases: TGTGCCAGCAGCCCGCAACAACAAGATACGCAGTATTTT.

This clonotype appeared a few times. This chain connects TRBV2 to TRBJ2-1, with TRBD2 matching over 12 bases. Per the germline V gene, CDR1 is SNHLY and CDR2 is FYNNEI. Trimming took 3 bases from V and 0 from J; bases not matched to a gene: 9. The CDR3 extends over 19 amino acids. CDR3 amino acids: CASSDLGLAGGVSYNEQFF. CDR3 sequence (DNA): TGTGCCAGCAGTGACCTCGGGCTAGCGGGAGGGGTCTCCTACAATGAGCAGTTCTTC.

In this sample, this clonotype turned up many times. V is TRBV7-8 and J is TRBJ2-1; 13 positions agree with TRBD2. CDR1 is SGHVS and CDR2 is FQNEAQ in the germline V gene. CDR3 length: 16 amino acids. After removal of 1 base from V and 7 bases from J, the junction contained 4 bases not matched to a gene. In DNA, the CDR3 is TGTGCCAGCAGCTTAGAACTAGCGGGGGGGCGGAATGAGCAGTTCTTC. As protein: CASSLELAGGRNEQFF.

This clonotype was counted at least ten times. The chain combines TRBV12-3 or TRBV12-4 with TRBJ2-7; weak D call: TRBD2 (5 bases). This CDR3 region has 14 residues. The V and J ends lost 3 bases and 3 bases respectively, with 12 bases between them. CDR3 in DNA: TGTGCCAGCAGTTTGTACGGGGAGAACTACGAGCAGTACTTC. Amino acids: CASSLYGENYEQYF.

This clonotype was seen repeatedly, ten times or more. V and J are TRBV10-2 and TRBJ2-4, with TRBD1 matching over 9 bases. Germline V lookup: CDR1 WSHSY, CDR2 SAAADI. Trimming cost V 0 bases and J 16 bases; bases outside gene matches: 13. This CDR3 is built from 15 residues. This CDR3 is CASSESTLGGQGIYF. Here the CDR3 DNA reads TGCGCCAGCAGTGAGTCGACTCTTGGGGGACAGGGTATCTACTTC.

There are a few counts of this clonotype. This sequence joins TRBV11-2 and TRBJ2-1, with 9 bases aligning to TRBD2. Germline loops: CDR1 SGHAT, CDR2 FQNNGV. This CDR3 has 18 amino acids. V shed 0 bases, J shed 8 bases, and the junction held 14 bases outside the gene matches. In nucleotides, the CDR3 is TGTGCCAGCAGCTTAGACGGGGCGGGGGGGCCCCGGGGAGATGAGCAGTTCTTC. Protein product: CASSLDGAGGPRGDEQFF.

This clonotype was recorded many times. The chain joins TRBV15 to TRBJ2-3; perhaps TRBD2 as D (5 bases). From germline, CDR1 is LNHNV and CDR2 YYDKDF (reference sequence). The length of the CDR3 is 18 residues. With 2 bases removed from V and 6 bases from J, the gap between germline ends came to 24 bases. CDR3 amino acids: CATSRSFLVDPTGDTQYF. Written as DNA, the CDR3 is TGTGCCACCAGCAGATCATTCTTGGTTGACCCCACGGGGGATACGCAGTATTTT.

This clonotype has more than one count but fewer than ten. This sequence joins TRBV4-1 and TRBJ2-5; 7 nucleotides agree with TRBD2. Germline assignment: CDR1 MGHRA and CDR2 YSYEKL. CDR3 length: 14 amino acids. V was pared by 5 bases and J by 5 bases, with 8 bases of the junction left unmatched. The DNA for the CDR3 is TGCGCCAGCAGCAACCCGACTAGCTGGGAGACCCAGTACTTC. Its protein product is CASSNPTSWETQYF.

This clonotype showed up just a few times. The DNA for the CDR3 is TGCAGTGCCACGGACCATTCCTCCTACGAGCAGTACTTC. This codes for CSATDHSSYEQYF. The V and J genes are TRBV20-1 and TRBJ2-7, with no clear D. CDR1 DFQATT and CDR2 SNEGSKA come from the germline V gene (reference sequence). V lost 6 bases, J lost 0 bases, and 12 bases lay in between. The CDR3 runs to 13 residues.

This clonotype was observed at least ten times. The chain recombines TRBV4-1 with TRBJ2-5; no clear D gene. Germline values: CDR1 MGHRA, CDR2 YSYEKL. There are 13 residues in the CDR3. Trimming stripped 1 base from V and 5 bases from J, with 8 bases between. Written as DNA, the CDR3 is TGCGCCAGCAGCCAAGTCTTGGGGGAGACCCAGTACTTC. Protein sequence: CASSQVLGETQYF.

The J gene is TRBJ2-1, the V gene TRBV27, with 7 bases identical to TRBD2. V shed 5 bases and J 6 bases; nucleotides not matched to a gene: 7. The CDR3 length is 14 residues. Germline CDR1 is MNHEY and CDR2 is SMNVEV (reference sequence). Written as DNA, the CDR3 is TGTGCCAGCAGTGGGGCTAGCGGAATCAATGAGCAGTTCTTC. This translates into CASSGASGINEQFF.

The chain couples TRBV20-1 to TRBJ2-1; the D is unclear. CDR1 and CDR2 (germline): DFQATT, SNEGSKA (reference sequence). The CDR3 is 13 amino acids. The ends were cut back, 8 bases at V and 4 bases at J, with 15 bases in the middle. The CDR3 DNA reads TGCAGTACCCCTTGCCCCCCTTACAATGAGCAGTTCTTC. Amino acids: CSTPCPPYNEQFF.

This clonotype was counted a few times. The V gene is TRBV7-8, the J gene TRBJ2-1, with 11 bases lining up with TRBD2. The length of the CDR3 is 14 residues. Germline values: CDR1 SGHVS, CDR2 FQNEAQ. The V and J ends lost 3 bases and 6 bases, in that order; junction bases with no gene match: 1. The DNA for the CDR3 is TGTGCCAGCAGCTTGACTAGCGGGACCAATGAGCAGTTCTTC. Translating it yields CASSLTSGTNEQFF.